The 17 T cell receptor beta chains in this list originate from one sample, sequenced in a study of identical twins. One entry per CDR3 protein results from TCRdb running MiXCR on the 5' RACE reads. The sample lists around 490,000 distinct CDR3 sequences, 13% to 15% occurring once. This sample was shared with a second study, whose subject was yellow fever vaccine responses in identical twins.

The source material was CD4+ T cells sorted from blood. The receptors derive from a woman aged 18 to 35 in good health.

The chain recombines TRBV7-9 with TRBJ2-3; D possibly corresponds to TRBD1 (6 bases). The germline V gene has CDR1 SEHNR and CDR2 FQNEAQ (reference sequence). The CDR3 length is 16 residues. Trimming took off 2 bases at V and 1 base at J, with 13 bases between the two ends. DNA for the CDR3: TGTGCCAGCAGCTTAAGTGGGGGCTCAGGCACAGATACGCAGTATTTT. It yields the protein CASSLSGGSGTDTQYF.

The CDR3 DNA reads TGTGCCAGCAGCTTAGCGTCGGGAGTTGTCTACAATGAGCAGTTCTTC. It translates to CASSLASGVVYNEQFF. V usage is TRBV7-8 and J usage is TRBJ2-1; D may be TRBD2 (6 bases). Between the trimmed V and J ends, which lost 0 bases and 3 bases, there was a span of 12 bases. This CDR3 is built from 16 residues. Germline CDR1 reads SGHVS; CDR2 reads FQNEAQ.

This chain links TRBV28 with TRBJ2-7; D is unresolved. The CDR3 covers 15 residues. Germline assignment: CDR1 MDHEN and CDR2 SYDVKM. Trimming stripped 5 bases from V and 3 bases from J, with 17 bases between. CDR3 region: CASSTPAGLVYEQYF. In DNA, the CDR3 is TGTGCCAGCAGTACCCCCGCAGGTTTAGTCTACGAGCAGTACTTC.

The chain has TRBV20-1 and TRBJ2-7; TRBD1 matches at 8 bases. Germline CDR1 is DFQATT and CDR2 is SNEGSKA (reference sequence). The CDR3 has 14 amino acids. Germline trimming cut 0 bases from V and 4 bases from J; bases unmatched to any gene: 5. CDR3 residues: CSARDKQGVYEQYV. In nucleotides, the CDR3 is TGCAGTGCTAGAGATAAACAGGGGGTATACGAGCAGTACGTC.

The chain couples TRBV11-2 to TRBJ2-3; 9 nucleotides agree with TRBD1. The ends lost 3 bases at V and 8 bases at J; junction bases unmatched: 15. The CDR3 covers 17 residues. CDR1 SGHAT and CDR2 FQNNGV come from the germline V gene. The CDR3 DNA follows: TGTGCCAGCAGCTTTGGAGGTCCCGGGACAGGGATCGGTACGCAGTATTTT. As protein: CASSFGGPGTGIGTQYF. Looking up the rest from reference TRBV11-2 and TRBJ2-3 gives the full variable domain: EAGVAQSPRYKIIEKRQSVAFWCNPISGHATLYWYQQILGQGPKLLIQFQNNGVVDDSQLPKDRFSAERLKGVDSTLKIQPAKLEDSAVYLCASSFGGPGTGIGTQYFGPGTRLTVL.

The chain is built from TRBV20-1 and TRBJ2-7; 11 nucleotides line up with TRBD2. Germline trimming cut 3 bases from V and 7 bases from J; bases unmatched to any gene: 14. Germline CDR1 reads DFQATT; CDR2 reads SNEGSKA (reference sequence). This CDR3 has 16 residues. CDR3 in amino acids: CSARPILAGDLQEQYF. DNA for the CDR3: TGCAGTGCTAGGCCAATACTAGCGGGAGACCTCCAGGAGCAGTACTTC.

This chain joins TRBV6-1 and TRBJ2-1; D is perhaps TRBD1 (5 bases). Trimming left V 6 bases short and J 5 bases short, with 11 bases between. The CDR3 consists of 13 residues. Germline V gene data show CDR1 as MNHNS and CDR2 as SASEGT. The CDR3 DNA reads as TGTGCCAGCAGCCTCAAGGGGCACAATGAGCAGTTCTTC. This codes for CASSLKGHNEQFF.

The V gene is TRBV10-3, the J gene TRBJ2-1; the match to TRBD2 covers 9 bases. The length of the CDR3 is 16 residues. The junction had 3 bases not matched to a gene; V was cut back by 0 bases and J by 3 bases. Germline CDR1 reads ENHRY; CDR2 reads SYGVKD. DNA of the CDR3: TGTGCCATCAGTGAGTCGTTAGCGGGAGTCTACAATGAGCAGTTCTTC. It specifies CAISESLAGVYNEQFF.

This chain joins TRBV7-6 and TRBJ1-5, with 7 bases lining up with TRBD1. The germline CDR1 and CDR2 sequences are SGHVS and FNYEAQ. The junction had 8 bases not matched to a gene; V was cut back by 2 bases and J by 7 bases. The length of the CDR3 is 15 residues. For the CDR3, the DNA is TGTGCCAGCAGCTTATCCGACAGGGCATACCAGCCCCAGCATTTT. Amino acid sequence: CASSLSDRAYQPQHF.

This clonotype has more than one count but fewer than ten. The chain recombines TRBV5-1 with TRBJ2-3, with 10 bases matching TRBD2. This CDR3 has 15 residues. CDR1 is SGHRS and CDR2 is YFSETQ in the germline V gene. J was trimmed by 2 bases and V by 10 bases; bases with no gene match: 10. The CDR3 spells CAGKAGTSVTDTQYF. CDR3 bases: TGCGCCGGAAAAGCCGGGACTAGCGTCACAGATACGCAGTATTTT.

There are a few counts of this clonotype. In DNA, the CDR3 is TGCAGTGCTAGAGGAGGGACTAGCGGGGATTTTTTCTCCTACGAGCAGTACTTC. Its protein product is CSARGGTSGDFFSYEQYF. The chain uses TRBV20-1 and TRBJ2-7; 13 bases are shared with TRBD2. The CDR3 loop spans 18 amino acids. The V gene's germline CDR1 is DFQATT and CDR2 SNEGSKA (reference sequence). The trim removed 1 base at V and 0 bases at J, leaving 9 bases unmatched.

This clonotype has more than one count but fewer than ten. The chain uses TRBV2 and TRBJ1-1; 7 nucleotides agree with TRBD1. The germline CDR1 and CDR2 sequences are SNHLY and FYNNEI. The length of the CDR3 is 14 residues. The ends lost 3 bases at V and 7 bases at J; junction bases unmatched: 8. The CDR3 loop is CASSDNRGVNEAFF. In DNA form, the CDR3 reads TGTGCCAGCAGTGACAACAGGGGTGTTAATGAAGCTTTCTTT.

The genes are TRBV20-1 and TRBJ2-1; D remains unclear. Germline values: CDR1 DFQATT, CDR2 SNEGSKA (reference sequence). V dropped 5 bases and J dropped 4 bases, with 24 bases sitting between them. The CDR3 totals 17 residues. The CDR3, as DNA: TGCAGTGCTGCGAGAGAGCGAGCAGCCTGGGGTTACAATGAGCAGTTCTTC. Protein sequence: CSAARERAAWGYNEQFF.

The chain couples TRBV12-5 to TRBJ2-3; D is undetermined. The germline V gene has CDR1 LGHNT and CDR2 FRNRAP. The length of the CDR3 is 14 residues. The V and J ends lost 7 bases and 5 bases respectively, with 16 bases between them. CDR3 amino acids: CASALRLTGDTQYF. CDR3 coding DNA: TGTGCTAGTGCTCTCCGGTTGACGGGAGATACGCAGTATTTT.

This clonotype was detected a few times. The chain carries TRBV11-2 and TRBJ1-1; tentative D call: TRBD1 (6 bases). The CDR3 runs to 15 residues. V lost 3 bases and J 1 base, leaving 12 bases between the germline ends. Germline V CDR1 and CDR2: SGHAT, FQNNGV. The CDR3: CASSFEGQSNTEAFF. In DNA, the CDR3 is TGTGCCAGCAGCTTCGAAGGACAGTCGAACACTGAAGCTTTCTTT. The complete variable domain, with remaining parts taken from reference TRBV11-2 and TRBJ1-1, reads EAGVAQSPRYKIIEKRQSVAFWCNPISGHATLYWYQQILGQGPKLLIQFQNNGVVDDSQLPKDRFSAERLKGVDSTLKIQPAKLEDSAVYLCASSFEGQSNTEAFFGQGTRLTVV.

This clonotype was detected a few times. V usage is TRBV7-2 and J usage is TRBJ2-7; 12 bases are a match to TRBD2. The CDR3 totals 16 residues. Germline V lookup: CDR1 SGHTA, CDR2 FQGNSA. V lost 1 base, J lost 4 bases, and 5 bases stayed unmatched. The CDR3 DNA reads TGTGCCAGCAGCTTAGTTACACTAGCGGGGGGATACGAGCAGTACGTC. Its protein product is CASSLVTLAGGYEQYV.

This clonotype was seen ten or more times. The chain employs TRBV12-3 or TRBV12-4 and TRBJ1-5; weak D call: TRBD1 (5 bases). The CDR3 totals 15 residues. The V and J ends lost 4 bases and 6 bases respectively, with 16 bases between them. This CDR3 reads CASSSSGRKPQPQHF. CDR3 in DNA: TGTGCCAGCAGTTCCTCGGGACGTAAACCTCAGCCCCAGCATTTT.